This T cell receptor (beta chain) was sequenced in a study of T-cell memory formation after mild COVID-19. Study-wide points: Confirmation was lacking for SARS-CoV-2 specificity of second-wave clones that peaked on day 37.

On this clonotype itself: Antigen specificity is unknown.

V lost 10 bases to trimming and J lost 3 bases; unmatched junction nucleotides: 9. Germline assignment: CDR1 ENHRY and CDR2 SYGVKD. The CDR3 spans 14 residues. TCRdb independently ran MiXCR on the 5' RACE reads; one entry per CDR3 protein. The table shows roughly 150,000 distinct CDR3 sequences, with 10% to 15% occurring only once. The chain links TRBV10-3 to TRBJ2-3; 8 bases line up with TRBD1. Sequenced: PBMCs or a T cell subset sorted from them (not recorded which). This receptor was taken from a man younger than 35 who had mild COVID-19 (a few samples of this study predate the infection). Cell type and time point are not known. CDR3 DNA sequence: TGTGCCACCACTCGACAGGGGAAGACAGATACGCAGTATTTT. Translation: CATTRQGKTDTQYF.